This T cell receptor beta chain derives from a study of T cells in Graves' hyperthyroidism and ophthalmopathy. Study-wide findings and caveats: Ophthalmopathy was identified by the model a median about seven months ahead of onset. Appearing also in blood were most of the thyroid clonotypes expanded above 0.001.

Patients were aged 18 to 65, had disease duration under 2 months, and had newly diagnosed hyperthyroidism. Clinical symptoms, serum thyroxine and TRAb, thyroid ultrasound and orbital computed tomography together formed the diagnostic basis. TCR beta CDR3 region amplification was performed from RNA transcripts. An initial round of RT-PCR targeting the TCR CDR3 relied on the HTBI primer set. TCRdb re-called the multiplex PCR reads with MiXCR, one entry per CDR3 protein. The sample lists just under 750,000 distinct CDR3 sequences, about 35% seen once, with about a third in the top ten. As for this clonotype: Its target is not known.

V gave up 6 bases and J gave up 3 bases, with 18 bases separating them. The germline CDR1 and CDR2 sequences are MNHEY and SMNVEV (reference sequence). The CDR3 length is 15 residues. The chain couples TRBV27 to TRBJ2-7; tentatively, D is TRBD1 (6 bases). The receptor was isolated from a woman aged 40-49 years with Graves' hyperthyroidism. Source material: blood. CDR3 nucleotide sequence: TGTGCCAGCAGGCTGGGGGCTCCAACTTTCTACGAGCAGTACTTC. The encoded protein is CASRLGAPTFYEQYF.